This T cell receptor beta chain is from a study of blood T cell repertoires in COVID-19. In the study overall: The cDNA or gDNA used as material had been derived from T cells, B-cell-depleted T cells, or PBMCs.

Study processing details: Estimation of nucleated cell counts was performed using reference gene primer amplification. The assay was immunoSEQ multiplex PCR, and TCRdb's table has in-frame clones only and misses some. The V and J calls and clone size come from that table; D and trimming were worked out from the DNA. This sample has approximately 430,000 clones, with 70% to 90% found just once. This CDR3 has 12 amino acids. Trimming shortened V by 3 bases and J by 6 bases, and 7 bases separated the two germline ends. The material sequenced was peripheral blood. The TCR comes from a woman aged 25-40 years with active or convalescent COVID-19. The genes are TRBV12-3 or TRBV12-4 and TRBJ2-3; D might be TRBD1 (5 bases). The CDR3 is CASSFKGDTQYF. The CDR3 nucleotides are TGTGCCAGCAGTTTTAAGGGGGATACGCAGTATTTT.